This T cell receptor (beta chain) is drawn from a study of blood T cells in healthy people across ages. Findings and limits, study-wide: Age brought a roughly linear fall in TCR beta diversity measured per million T cells.

On this clonotype itself: What it binds is not known.

V was shortened by 6 bases and J by 0 bases, with 12 bases between the two germline ends. The V gene's germline CDR1 is MNHEY and CDR2 SMNVEV (reference sequence). This CDR3 region has 15 residues. A second PCR of 7 to 11 cycles used a sample-barcoded 5' primer and a J-beta primer mix. Every cDNA was tagged by a template-switch adaptor with 12 random nucleotides. One entry per CDR3 protein, called by TCRdb with MiXCR from the 5' RACE reads. Of 1,500,000 or so distinct CDR3 sequences listed, 59% are singletons. The chain employs TRBV27 and TRBJ2-1; D not certain. The material sequenced was blood. The receptor was derived from a man between 18 and 29 years old in good health. CDR3 sequence: CASSFQISSYNEQFF. As DNA, the CDR3 is TGTGCCAGCAGCTTCCAGATAAGCTCCTACAATGAGCAGTTCTTC.